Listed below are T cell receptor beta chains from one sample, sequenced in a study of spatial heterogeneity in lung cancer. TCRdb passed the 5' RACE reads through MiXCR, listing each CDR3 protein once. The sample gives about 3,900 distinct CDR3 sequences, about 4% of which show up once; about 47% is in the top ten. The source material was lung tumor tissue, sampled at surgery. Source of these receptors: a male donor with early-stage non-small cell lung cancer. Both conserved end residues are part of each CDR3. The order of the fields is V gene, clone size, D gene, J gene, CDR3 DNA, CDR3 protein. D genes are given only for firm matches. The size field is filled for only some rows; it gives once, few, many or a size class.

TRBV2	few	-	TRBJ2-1	TGTGCCAGCAGTGACGGGACTGCAGCCTACAATGAGCAGTTCTTC	CASSDGTAAYNEQFF
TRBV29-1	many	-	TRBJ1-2	TGCAGCGTTGAACGACAGGACTATGGCTACACCTTC	CSVERQDYGYTF
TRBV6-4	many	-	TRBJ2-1	TGTGCCAGCAGTGAGAACAGGGTTAATGAGCAGTTCTTC	CASSENRVNEQFF
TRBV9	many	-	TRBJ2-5	TGTGCCAGCAGCGTTAGGCCGGGAGCGGAGGGGACCCAGTACTTC	CASSVRPGAEGTQYF
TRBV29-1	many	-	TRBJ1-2	TGCAGCGTTGAAACGGATGACCCACGGCCCTTC	CSVETDDPRPF
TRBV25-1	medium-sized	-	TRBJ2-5	TGTGCCAGCAGTGTTTACAACCGGGCGGAGACCCAGTACTTC	CASSVYNRAETQYF
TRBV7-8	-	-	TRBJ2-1	TGTGCCAGCAGCTCCCACATAAGTTTCGGGGTACTGTATCATGAGCAGTTCTTC	CASSSHISFGVLYHEQFF
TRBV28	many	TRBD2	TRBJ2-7	TGTGCCAGCAGTCTACCGGCGGGCGGGGGTTACGAGCAGTACTTC	CASSLPAGGGYEQYF
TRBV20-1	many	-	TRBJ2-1	TGCAGTGCTAGGGACCTCTGGGGGGATGAGCAGTTCTTC	CSARDLWGDEQFF
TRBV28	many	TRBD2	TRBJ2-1	TGTGCCAGCAGTCTCCCTAGCGGGGGCAGCTACAATGAGCAGTTCTTC	CASSLPSGGSYNEQFF
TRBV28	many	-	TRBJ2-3	TGTGCCAGCAGTCTCCAGGATGCTGGCCCAGATACGCAGTATTTT	CASSLQDAGPDTQYF
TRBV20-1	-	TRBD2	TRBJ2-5	TGCAGTGCTAGCGCTATAGCGGGAGCGGAAGAGACCCAGTACTTC	CSASAIAGAEETQYF
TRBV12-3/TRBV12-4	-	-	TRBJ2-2	TGTGCCAGCTGTCTTTACACCGGGGAGCTGTTTTTT	CASCLYTGELFF
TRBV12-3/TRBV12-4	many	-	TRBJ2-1	TGTGCCAGCAGTTCAACAGGGAGTAGGAATGAGCAGTTCTTC	CASSSTGSRNEQFF
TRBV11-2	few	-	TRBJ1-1	TGTGCCAGCAGCCCGGGGATTGGAAACACTGAAGCTTTCTTT	CASSPGIGNTEAFF
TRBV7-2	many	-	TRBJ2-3	TGTGCCAGCAGCTTAGTAGGGGGGGTTTCTGCAGATACGCAGTATTTT	CASSLVGGVSADTQYF
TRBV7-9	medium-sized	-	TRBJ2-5	TGTGCCAGCTACCAAGTGGGGGAGTGGACCCAGTACTTC	CASYQVGEWTQYF
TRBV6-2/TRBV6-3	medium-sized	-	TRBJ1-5	TGTGCCAGCAGTCTTCGGCCCAATCAGCCCCAGCATTTT	CASSLRPNQPQHF
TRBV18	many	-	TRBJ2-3	TGTGCCAGCTCACCAGAATCCACAGATACGCAGTATTTT	CASSPESTDTQYF
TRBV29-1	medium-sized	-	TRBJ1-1	TGCAGCGCGGGTAGCGGGACTGAAGCTTTCTTT	CSAGSGTEAFF
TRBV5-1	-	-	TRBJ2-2	TGCGCCGCCGTCTCAGGATGGCGGAATACCATGTGGGAGCTGTTTTTT	CAAVSGWRNTMWELFF
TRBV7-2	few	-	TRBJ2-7	TGTGCCAGCAGCTTGTCGTCCGGCTACGAGCAGTACTTC	CASSLSSGYEQYF
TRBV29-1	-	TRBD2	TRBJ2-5	TGCAGCGTTGAACCGGGAGGTGAAGAGACCCAGTACTTC	CSVEPGGEETQYF
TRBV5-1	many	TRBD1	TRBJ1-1	TGCGCCAGCAGCTTGGTTGGGACAGTGAACACTGAAGCTTTCTTT	CASSLVGTVNTEAFF
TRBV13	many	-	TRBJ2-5	TGTGCCAGCAGCTTGAGGGGGGGCCCGGAGACCCAGTACTTC	CASSLRGGPETQYF
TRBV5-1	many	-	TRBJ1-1	TGCGCCAGCAGCTCCGGGGGCGTCACTGAAGCTTTCTTT	CASSSGGVTEAFF
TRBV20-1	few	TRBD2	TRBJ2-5	TGCAGTGCTAGAGGCGCGGGAGGAGCCCTGGGTCTGGAGACCCAGTACTTC	CSARGAGGALGLETQYF
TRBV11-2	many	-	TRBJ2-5	TGTGCCAGCAGCTTATCAGTCCGGGAGACCCAGTACTTC	CASSLSVRETQYF
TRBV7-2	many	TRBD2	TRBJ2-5	TGTGCCAGCAGCTTAGGAGCGGGACTAGCGGGAGGGTCCGAGACCCAGTACTTC	CASSLGAGLAGGSETQYF
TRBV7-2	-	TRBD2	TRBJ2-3	TGTGCCAGCAGCTTAGGTCTTCTTGGACTAGCGGAGCCTAGCACAGATACGCAGTATTTT	CASSLGLLGLAEPSTDTQYF
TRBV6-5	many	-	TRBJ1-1	TGTGCCAGCAGTTACTCCGGCGGACGTACTGAAGCTTTCTTT	CASSYSGGRTEAFF
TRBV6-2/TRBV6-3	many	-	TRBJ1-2	TGTGCCAGCAGTTACTCATCGGCCCGGACAGAAACATATGGCTACACCTTC	CASSYSSARTETYGYTF
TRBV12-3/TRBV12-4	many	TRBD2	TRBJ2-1	TGTGCCAGCACTCTCGGGGGGGCCTACAATGAGCAGTTCTTC	CASTLGGAYNEQFF
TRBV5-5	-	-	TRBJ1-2	TGTGCCAGCAGCTACAGGACAGAGTATGGCTACACCTTC	CASSYRTEYGYTF
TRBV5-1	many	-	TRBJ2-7	TGCGCCAGCAGCTTAACAGTAAGCTCCTACGAGCAGTACTTC	CASSLTVSSYEQYF
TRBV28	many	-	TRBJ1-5	TGTGCCAGCAGTTTCTGGATAGACAATCAGCCCCAGCATTTT	CASSFWIDNQPQHF
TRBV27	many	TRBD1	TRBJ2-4	TGTGCCAGCAAGGACAGGGGCAAAAACATTCAGTACTTC	CASKDRGKNIQYF
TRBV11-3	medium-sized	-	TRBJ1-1	TGTGCCAGCAGCTTCCTTCCGGACCTAAAGAACACTGAAGCTTTCTTT	CASSFLPDLKNTEAFF
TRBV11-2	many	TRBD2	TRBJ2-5	TGTGCCAGCAGCTCCGGACTAGCGGGAGGGTGGCAAGAGACCCAGTACTTC	CASSSGLAGGWQETQYF
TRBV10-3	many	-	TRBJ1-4	TGTGCCATCAGCCCCGACAGAAGTGAAAAACTGTTTTTT	CAISPDRSEKLFF
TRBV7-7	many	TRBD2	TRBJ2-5	TGTGCTAGCAGCTTAGGGCTAGCGGGGGCGAAAGAGACCCAGTACTTC	CASSLGLAGAKETQYF
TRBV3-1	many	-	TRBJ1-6	TGTGCCAGCAGCCCGGGGCTCTCCGGGACATATAATTCACCCCTCCACTTT	CASSPGLSGTYNSPLHF
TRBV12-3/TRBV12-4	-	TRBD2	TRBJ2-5	TGTGCCAGCAGTAGACTAGCGGGAGACCAAGAGACCCAGTACTTC	CASSRLAGDQETQYF
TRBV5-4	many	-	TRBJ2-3	TGTGCCAGCAGCCGTGTTGGGGAAGGCACAGATACGCAGTATTTT	CASSRVGEGTDTQYF
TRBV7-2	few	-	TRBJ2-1	TGTGCCAGCAGCCGCACCTACAATGAGCAGTTCTTC	CASSRTYNEQFF
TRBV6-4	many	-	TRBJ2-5	TGTGCCAGCAGTCCGGCCCCCGGGCAGACCCAGTACTTC	CASSPAPGQTQYF
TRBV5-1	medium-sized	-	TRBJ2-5	TGCGCCAGCAGCCATCAAGAGACCCAGTACTTC	CASSHQETQYF
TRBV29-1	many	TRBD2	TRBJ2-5	TGCAGCGCCGCCCCAGCGGGGTTCCAAGAGACCCAGTACTTC	CSAAPAGFQETQYF
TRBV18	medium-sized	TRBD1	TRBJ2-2	TGTGCCAGCTCCCGAGGACAGGGGGACACCGGGGAGCTGTTTTTT	CASSRGQGDTGELFF
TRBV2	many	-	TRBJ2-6	TGTGCCAGCAAGCGCGGGGGCCTCTCTGGGGCCAACGTCCTGACTTTC	CASKRGGLSGANVLTF
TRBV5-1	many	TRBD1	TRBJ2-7	TGCGCCAGCAGCTTTCAACAGGGGGTAAACGAGCAGTACTTC	CASSFQQGVNEQYF
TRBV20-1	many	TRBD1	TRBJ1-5	TGCAGTGCTAGAGCGGAACAGGGGGGAGGGCCCCAGCATTTT	CSARAEQGGGPQHF
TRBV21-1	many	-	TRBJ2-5	TGTGCCAGCAGCGCCCCCGGGGGGGGGGCTAATGAGACCCAGTACTTC	CASSAPGGGANETQYF
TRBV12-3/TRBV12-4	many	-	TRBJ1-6	TGTGCCAGCAGTTTCAACGGGGATTCACCCCTCCACTTT	CASSFNGDSPLHF
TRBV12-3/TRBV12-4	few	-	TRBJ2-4	TGTGCCAGCAGTTTCGGTCCCGAAAACATTCAGTACTTC	CASSFGPENIQYF
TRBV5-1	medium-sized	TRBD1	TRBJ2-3	TGCGCCAGCAGCTTGGAAGGGGGCCCAGATACGCAGTATTTT	CASSLEGGPDTQYF
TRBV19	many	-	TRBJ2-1	TGTGCCAGTAGTGATCAAGCGGGCCTCTACAATGAGCAGTTCTTC	CASSDQAGLYNEQFF
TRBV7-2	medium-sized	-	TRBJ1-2	TGTGCCAGCAGCCCCCGGTTTGGCTACACCTTC	CASSPRFGYTF
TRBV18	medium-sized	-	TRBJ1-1	TGTGCCAGCTCACTAGGGCCGAAGGCTTTCTTT	CASSLGPKAFF